Described below is a single T cell receptor beta chain sequence and its context. Its antigen is still unknown. CDR3 length: 16 residues. V was clipped by 0 bases and J by 2 bases, with 14 bases between them. The germline V gene has CDR1 DFQATT and CDR2 SNEGSKA (reference sequence). Libraries of TCR beta came from iRepertoire HTBI primers plus Arm-PCR of CDR3 regions. TCRdb used MiXCR to reprocess the multiplex PCR reads, holding one entry per CDR3 protein. The sample includes a few hundred thousand distinct CDR3 sequences, 23% seen only once; the top ten take approximately 25%. The sample originates from a study of regulatory T cells in long-lasting Graves disease. Points from the study as a whole: Only a small sample size was used, which may have cut accuracy. Repertoires from persistent disease leaned toward TRBV28, TRBJ1-2 and TRBJ2-5.

Time point of the sample: persistent/refractory GD, antithyroid drugs over 5 years with positive TRAb. RNA extracted from PBMCs served as the sequencing template. As a group, patients came from one endocrinology department in Xi'an, China. Staff took approximately 10 milliliters of peripheral blood and put it into EDTA tubes. The sequencing used peripheral blood mononuclear cells (PBMCs), collected when the disease was refractory, from a patient treated with antithyroid drugs. The receptor was derived from a female donor with Graves disease. The J gene is TRBJ1-3, the V gene TRBV20-1; D call uncertain. CDR3 loop: CSAREEMGRTGNTIYF. In DNA form, the CDR3 reads TGCAGTGCTAGAGAGGAGATGGGGAGAACTGGAAACACCATATATTTT.